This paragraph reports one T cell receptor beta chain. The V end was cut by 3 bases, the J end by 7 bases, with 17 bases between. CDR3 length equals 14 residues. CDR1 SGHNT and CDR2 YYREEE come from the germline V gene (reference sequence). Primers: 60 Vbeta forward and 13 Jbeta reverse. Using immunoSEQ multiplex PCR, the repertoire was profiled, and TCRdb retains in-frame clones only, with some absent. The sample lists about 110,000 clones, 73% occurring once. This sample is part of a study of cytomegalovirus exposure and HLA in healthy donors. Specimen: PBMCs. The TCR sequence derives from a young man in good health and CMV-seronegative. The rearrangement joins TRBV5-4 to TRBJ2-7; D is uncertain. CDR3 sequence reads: CASSSFRVPREQYF. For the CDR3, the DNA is TGTGCCAGCAGCTCATTTCGGGTCCCTCGAGAGCAGTACTTC.